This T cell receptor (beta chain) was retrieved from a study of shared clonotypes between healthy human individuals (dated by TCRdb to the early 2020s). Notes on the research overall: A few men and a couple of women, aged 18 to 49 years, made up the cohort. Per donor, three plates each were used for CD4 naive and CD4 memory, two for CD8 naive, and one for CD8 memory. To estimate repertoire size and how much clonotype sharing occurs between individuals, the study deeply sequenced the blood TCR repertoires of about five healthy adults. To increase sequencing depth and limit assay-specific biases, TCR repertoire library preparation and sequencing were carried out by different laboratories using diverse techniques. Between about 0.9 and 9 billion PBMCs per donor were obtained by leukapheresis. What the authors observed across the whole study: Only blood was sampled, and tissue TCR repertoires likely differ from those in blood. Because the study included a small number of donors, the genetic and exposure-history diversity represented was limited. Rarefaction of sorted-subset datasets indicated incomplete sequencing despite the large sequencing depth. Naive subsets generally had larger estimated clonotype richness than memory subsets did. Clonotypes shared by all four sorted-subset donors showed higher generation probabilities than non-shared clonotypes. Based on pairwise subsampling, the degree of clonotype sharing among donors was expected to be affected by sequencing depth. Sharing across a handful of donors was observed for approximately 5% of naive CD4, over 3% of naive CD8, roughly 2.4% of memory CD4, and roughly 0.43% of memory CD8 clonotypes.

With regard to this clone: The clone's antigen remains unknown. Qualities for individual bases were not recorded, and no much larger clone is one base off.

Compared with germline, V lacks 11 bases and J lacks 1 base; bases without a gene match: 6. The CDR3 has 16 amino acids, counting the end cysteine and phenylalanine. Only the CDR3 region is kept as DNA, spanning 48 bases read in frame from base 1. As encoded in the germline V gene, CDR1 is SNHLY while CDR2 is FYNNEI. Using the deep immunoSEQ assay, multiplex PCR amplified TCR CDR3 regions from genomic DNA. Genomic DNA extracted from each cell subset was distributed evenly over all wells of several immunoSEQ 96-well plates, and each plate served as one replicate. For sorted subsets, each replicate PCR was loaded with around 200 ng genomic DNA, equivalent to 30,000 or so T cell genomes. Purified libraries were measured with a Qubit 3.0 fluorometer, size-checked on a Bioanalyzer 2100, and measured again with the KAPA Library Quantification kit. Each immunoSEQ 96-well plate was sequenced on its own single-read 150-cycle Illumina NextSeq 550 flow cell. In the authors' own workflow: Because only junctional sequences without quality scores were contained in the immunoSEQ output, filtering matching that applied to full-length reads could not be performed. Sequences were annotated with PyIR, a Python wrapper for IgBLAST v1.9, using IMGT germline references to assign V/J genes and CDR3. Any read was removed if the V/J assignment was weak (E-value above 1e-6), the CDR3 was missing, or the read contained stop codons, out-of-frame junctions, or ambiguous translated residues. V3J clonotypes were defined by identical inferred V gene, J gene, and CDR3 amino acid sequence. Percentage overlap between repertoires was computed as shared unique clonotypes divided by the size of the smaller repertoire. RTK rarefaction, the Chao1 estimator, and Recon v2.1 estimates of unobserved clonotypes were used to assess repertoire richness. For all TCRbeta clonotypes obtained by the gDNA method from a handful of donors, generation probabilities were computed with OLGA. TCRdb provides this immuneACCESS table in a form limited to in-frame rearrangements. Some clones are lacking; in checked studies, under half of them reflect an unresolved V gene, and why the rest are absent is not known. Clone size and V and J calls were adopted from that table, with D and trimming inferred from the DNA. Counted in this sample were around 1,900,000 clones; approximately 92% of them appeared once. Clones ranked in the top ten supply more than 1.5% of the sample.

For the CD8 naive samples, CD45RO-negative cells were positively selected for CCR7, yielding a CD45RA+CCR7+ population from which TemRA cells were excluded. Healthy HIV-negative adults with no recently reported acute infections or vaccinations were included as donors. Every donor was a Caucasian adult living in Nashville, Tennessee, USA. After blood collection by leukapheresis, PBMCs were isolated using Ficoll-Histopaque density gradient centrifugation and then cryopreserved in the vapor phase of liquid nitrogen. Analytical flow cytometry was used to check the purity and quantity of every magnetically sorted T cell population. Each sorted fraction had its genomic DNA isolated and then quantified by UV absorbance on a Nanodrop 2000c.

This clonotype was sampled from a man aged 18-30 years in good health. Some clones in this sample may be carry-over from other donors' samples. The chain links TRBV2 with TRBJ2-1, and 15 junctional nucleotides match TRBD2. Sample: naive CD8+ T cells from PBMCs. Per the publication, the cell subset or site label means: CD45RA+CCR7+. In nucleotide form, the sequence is TGTGCCGGACTAGCGGGAGGGCCGAGATCCTACAATGAGCAGTTCTTC. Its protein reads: CAGLAGGPRSYNEQFF.